The 3 T cell receptor beta chains below come from one sample, sequenced in a study of Graves' ophthalmopathy and Graves' hyperthyroidism. RNA transcripts yielded amplified TCR beta CDR3 regions. Amplification began with first-round RT-PCR using HTBI primers, then second-round multiplex PCR was performed. TCRdb re-analysed the multiplex PCR reads in MiXCR, keeping a single row per CDR3 protein. The table shows 660,000 or so distinct CDR3 sequences, with 35% to 50% occurring only once. The sample comprised peripheral blood. All receptors come from an adult man with Graves' ophthalmopathy.

Comment on this clonotype: The junction departs from the called germline gene at one end, perhaps through a read error. The chain has TRBV2 and TRBJ2-6; D gene unclear. Germline CDR1 SNHLY, CDR2 FYNNEI. CDR3 length equals 12 residues. This CDR3 reads CASSEDSYTEAF. The DNA for the CDR3 is TGTGCCAGCAGTGAAGACAGCTACACTGAAGCTTTC. The whole variable domain, filled in from reference TRBV2 and TRBJ2-6, reads EPEVTQTPSHQVTQMGQEVILRCVPISNHLYFYWYRQILGQKVEFLVSFYNNEISEKSEIFDDQFSVERPDGSNFTLKIRSTKLEDSAMYFCASSEDSYTEAFGAGSRLTVL.

In regard to this clonotype: The DNA is omitted, as the CDR3 cannot be located on it reliably, and the CDR3 follows TCRdb's listing. J is TRBJ1-2 and V is TRBV24-1. The CDR3 is 13 amino acids long, termini counted. In germline, CDR1 is KGHDR, CDR2 SFDVKD. The CDR3: CASSYSNSYGCTF.

This clonotype was detected only a few times. The chain joins TRBV12-3 or TRBV12-4 to TRBJ1-4; D gene uncertain. V dropped 4 bases and J dropped 6 bases, with 18 bases sitting between them. CDR3 length equals 16 residues. The CDR3 sequence: CASSSRYRALDEKLFF. DNA for the CDR3: TGTGCCAGCAGTTCCCGATACCGGGCCCTCGATGAAAAACTGTTTTTT.